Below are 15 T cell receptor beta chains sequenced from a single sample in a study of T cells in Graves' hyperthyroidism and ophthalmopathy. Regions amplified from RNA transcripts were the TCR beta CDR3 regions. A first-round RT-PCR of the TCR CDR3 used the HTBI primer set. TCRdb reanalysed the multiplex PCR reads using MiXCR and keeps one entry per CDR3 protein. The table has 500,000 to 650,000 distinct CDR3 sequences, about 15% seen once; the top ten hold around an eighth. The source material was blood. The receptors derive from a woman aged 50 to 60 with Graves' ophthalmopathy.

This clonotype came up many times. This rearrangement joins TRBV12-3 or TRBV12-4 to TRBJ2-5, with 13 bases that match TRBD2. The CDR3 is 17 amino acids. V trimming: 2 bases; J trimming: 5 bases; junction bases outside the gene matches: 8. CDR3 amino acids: CASSLNPGLAGVETQYF. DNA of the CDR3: TGTGCCAGCAGTTTAAACCCTGGACTAGCGGGAGTTGAGACCCAGTACTTC.

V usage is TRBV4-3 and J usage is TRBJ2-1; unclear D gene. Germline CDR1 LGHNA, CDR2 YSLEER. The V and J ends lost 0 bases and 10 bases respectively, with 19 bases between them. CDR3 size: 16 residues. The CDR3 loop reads CASSQDPGSLEREQFF. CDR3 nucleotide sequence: TGCGCCAGCAGCCAAGACCCAGGTAGCCTGGAAAGGGAGCAGTTCTTC.

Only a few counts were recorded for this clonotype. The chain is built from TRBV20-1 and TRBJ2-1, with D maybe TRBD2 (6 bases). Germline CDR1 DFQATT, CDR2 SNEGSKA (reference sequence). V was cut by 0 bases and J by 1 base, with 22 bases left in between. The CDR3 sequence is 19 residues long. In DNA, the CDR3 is TGCAGTGCTAGAGACCTAATAGCGGAGAGAATTAAATCCTACAATGAGCAGTTCTTC. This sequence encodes CSARDLIAERIKSYNEQFF.

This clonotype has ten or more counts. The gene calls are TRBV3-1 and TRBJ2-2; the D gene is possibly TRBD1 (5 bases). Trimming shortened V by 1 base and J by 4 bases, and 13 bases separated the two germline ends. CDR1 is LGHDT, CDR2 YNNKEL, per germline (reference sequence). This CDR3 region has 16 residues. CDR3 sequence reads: CASSQGWQGGTGELFF. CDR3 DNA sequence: TGTGCCAGCAGCCAAGGTTGGCAGGGTGGCACCGGGGAGCTGTTTTTT.

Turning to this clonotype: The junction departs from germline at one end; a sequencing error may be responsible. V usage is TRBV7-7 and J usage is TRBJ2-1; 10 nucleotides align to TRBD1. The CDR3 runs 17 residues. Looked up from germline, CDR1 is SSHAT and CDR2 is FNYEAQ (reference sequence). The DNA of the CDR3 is TGTGCTAGCAGCTTAAGGTGGGGGAGACAGGGGGCGGATGAGCAGTTCTTC. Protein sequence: CASSLRWGRQGADEQFF.

CDR3 protein: CASSVLRENTGELFF. The CDR3 nucleotides read TGTGCCAGCAGCGTCCTGCGGGAGAACACCGGGGAGCTGTTTTTT. The chain couples TRBV9 to TRBJ2-2; D is perhaps TRBD2 (6 bases). CDR1 and CDR2 from the germline V gene are SGDLS and YYNGEE. The V and J ends lost 2 bases and 1 base respectively, with 9 bases between them. This CDR3 spans 15 amino acids. Looking up the rest from reference TRBV9 and TRBJ2-2 gives the full variable domain: DSGVTQTPKHLITATGQRVTLRCSPRSGDLSVYWYQQSLDQGLQFLIQYYNGEERAKGNILERFSAQQFPDLHSELNLSSLELGDSALYFCASSVLRENTGELFFGEGSRLTVL.

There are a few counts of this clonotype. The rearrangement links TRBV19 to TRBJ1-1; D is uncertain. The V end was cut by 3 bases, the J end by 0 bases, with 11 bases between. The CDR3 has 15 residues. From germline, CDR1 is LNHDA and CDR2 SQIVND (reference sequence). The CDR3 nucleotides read TGTGCCAGTAGTATGGTCCGGGCAGTGAACACTGAAGCTTTCTTT. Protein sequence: CASSMVRAVNTEAFF.

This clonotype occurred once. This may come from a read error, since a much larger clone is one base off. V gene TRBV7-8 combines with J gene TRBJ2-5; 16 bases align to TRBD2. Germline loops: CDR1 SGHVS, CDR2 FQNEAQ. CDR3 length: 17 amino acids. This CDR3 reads CASSLVGLAGGVETRYF. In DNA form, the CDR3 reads TGTGCCAGCAGCTTAGTGGGACTAGCGGGGGGGGTGGAGACCCGGTACTTC.

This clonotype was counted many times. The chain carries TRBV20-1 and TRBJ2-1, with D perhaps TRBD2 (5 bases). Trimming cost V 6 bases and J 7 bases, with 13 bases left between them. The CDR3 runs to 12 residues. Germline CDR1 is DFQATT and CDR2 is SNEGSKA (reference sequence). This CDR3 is CSAERTGNEQFF. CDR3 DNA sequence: TGCAGTGCGGAGAGGACGGGGAATGAGCAGTTCTTC.

In nucleotides, the CDR3 is TGCAGTGCTAGAGAGGCTGGACAGCCCCAGCATTTT. It specifies CSAREAGQPQHF. The V call is TRBV20-1, the J call TRBJ1-5, with no clear D. The V end lost 0 bases, the J end lost 7 bases, and 7 bases lay between the germline ends. Germline V gene data show CDR1 as DFQATT and CDR2 as SNEGSKA (reference sequence). This CDR3 region has 12 residues.

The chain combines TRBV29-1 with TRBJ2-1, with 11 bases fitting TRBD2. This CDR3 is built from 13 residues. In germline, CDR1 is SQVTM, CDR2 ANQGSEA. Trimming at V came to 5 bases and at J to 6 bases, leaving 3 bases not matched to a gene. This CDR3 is CSVSGTSGNEQFF. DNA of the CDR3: TGCAGCGTTTCCGGGACTAGCGGCAATGAGCAGTTCTTC.

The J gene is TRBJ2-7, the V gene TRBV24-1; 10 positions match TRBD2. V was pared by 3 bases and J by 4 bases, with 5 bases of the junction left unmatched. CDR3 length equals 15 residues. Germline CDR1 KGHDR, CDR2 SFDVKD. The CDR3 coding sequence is TGTGCCACCAGTGATCCAGCGGGAGGGCTTTACGAGCAGTACTTC. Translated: CATSDPAGGLYEQYF.

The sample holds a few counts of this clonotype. The CDR3 DNA is TGTGCCACCAGCAGAGAGGGGGCGCGTACTGAAGCTTTCTTT. Amino acids: CATSREGARTEAFF. The chain is built from TRBV15 and TRBJ1-1, with a tentative D call TRBD1 (6 bases). The CDR3 loop spans 14 amino acids. Trimming shortened V by 0 bases and J by 5 bases, and 10 bases separated the two germline ends. Germline V gene lookup returns CDR1 LNHNV and CDR2 YYDKDF (reference sequence).

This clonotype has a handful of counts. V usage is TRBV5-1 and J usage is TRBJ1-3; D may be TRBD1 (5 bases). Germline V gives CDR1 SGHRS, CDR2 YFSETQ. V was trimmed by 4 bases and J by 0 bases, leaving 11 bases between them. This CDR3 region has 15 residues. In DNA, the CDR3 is TGCGCCAGCAGCCAAGACAGAGCCTCTGGAAACACCATATATTTT. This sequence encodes CASSQDRASGNTIYF. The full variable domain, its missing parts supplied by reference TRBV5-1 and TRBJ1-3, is KAGVTQTPRYLIKTRGQQVTLSCSPISGHRSVSWYQQTPGQGLQFLFEYFSETQRNKGNFPGRFSGRQFSNSRSEMNVSTLELGDSALYLCASSQDRASGNTIYFGEGSWLTVV.

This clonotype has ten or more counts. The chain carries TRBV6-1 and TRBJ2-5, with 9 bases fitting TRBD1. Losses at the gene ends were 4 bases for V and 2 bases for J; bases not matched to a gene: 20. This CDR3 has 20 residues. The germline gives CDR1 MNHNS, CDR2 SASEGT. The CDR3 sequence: CASSATGQGVSRLQQETQYF. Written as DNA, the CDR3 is TGTGCCAGCAGTGCAACGGGACAGGGAGTGTCCAGGTTGCAGCAAGAGACCCAGTACTTC.